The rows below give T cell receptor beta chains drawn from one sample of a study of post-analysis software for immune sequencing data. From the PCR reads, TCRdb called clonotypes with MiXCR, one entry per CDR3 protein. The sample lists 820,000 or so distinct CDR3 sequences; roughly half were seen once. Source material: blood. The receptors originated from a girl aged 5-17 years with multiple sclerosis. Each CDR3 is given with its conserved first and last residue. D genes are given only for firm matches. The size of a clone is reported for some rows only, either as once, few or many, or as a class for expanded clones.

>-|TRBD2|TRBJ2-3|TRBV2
TGTGCCAGCAATAGGGGCGGGAGTCAAGATACGCAGTATTTT
CASNRGGSQDTQYF
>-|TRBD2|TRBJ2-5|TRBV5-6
TGTGCCAGCAGCTGGGAAACAGCCTGGGAGGGAGAGACCCAGTACTTC
CASSWETAWEGETQYF
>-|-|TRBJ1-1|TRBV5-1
TGCGCCAGCAGCTTGGAGTACGGGAGTGAAGCTTTCTTT
CASSLEYGSEAFF
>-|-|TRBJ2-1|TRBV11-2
TGTGCCAGCAGCTTAGAGGCTGGAAGCGGCAATGAGCAGTTCTTC
CASSLEAGSGNEQFF
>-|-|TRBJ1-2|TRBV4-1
TGCGCCAGCAGCCCTCAAGGGGTTGCAGGCTACACCTTC
CASSPQGVAGYTF
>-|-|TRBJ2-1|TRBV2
TGTGCCAGCACCACCCGGGACTCTCCTTTCTACAATGAGCAGTTCTTC
CASTTRDSPFYNEQFF
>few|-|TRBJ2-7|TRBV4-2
TGTGCCAGCAGCCATCAGGACCGAGCCTACGAGCAGTACTTC
CASSHQDRAYEQYF
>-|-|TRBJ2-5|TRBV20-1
TGCAGTGCTGACCGGACGGTAGGAGAGACCCAGTACTTC
CSADRTVGETQYF
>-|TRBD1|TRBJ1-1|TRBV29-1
TGCAGCGTTAAACAGGGGATACTGAAAGGCCTGAACACTGAAGCTTTCTTT
CSVKQGILKGLNTEAFF
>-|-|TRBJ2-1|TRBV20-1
TGCAGTGCTAGGTTACCGGGACCGAGAATGATCTACAATGAGCAGTTCTTC
CSARLPGPRMIYNEQFF
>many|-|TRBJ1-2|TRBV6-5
TGTGCCAGCAGTTACTCGACAGCTAACTATGGCTACACCTTC
CASSYSTANYGYTF
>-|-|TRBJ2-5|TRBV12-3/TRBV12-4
TGTGCCAGCAGTTTACAGAATCTGGGCCAGTACTTC
CASSLQNLGQYF
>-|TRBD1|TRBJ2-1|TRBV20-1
TGCAGTGCTAGACCATTCCGGGACAGGGCCTACAATGAGCAGTTCTTC
CSARPFRDRAYNEQFF
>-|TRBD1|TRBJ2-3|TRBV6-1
TGTGCCAGCAGTAGCTATACGGGACAGGGCGGAGATACGCAGTATTTT
CASSSYTGQGGDTQYF
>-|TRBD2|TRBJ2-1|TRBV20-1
TGCAGTGCTAGAGATCTGGCGGGAGACAATGAGCAGTTCTTC
CSARDLAGDNEQFF
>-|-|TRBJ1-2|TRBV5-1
TGCGCCAGCAGCATCCGGAGCCTAGGGGGCTACACCTTC
CASSIRSLGGYTF
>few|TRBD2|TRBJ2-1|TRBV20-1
TGCAGTGCCAGGTTGGCGGGGGGCGTGGGGGAGCAGTTCTTC
CSARLAGGVGEQFF
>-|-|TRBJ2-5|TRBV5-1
TGCGCCAGCAGCTTGGATGGGACGGGGGAGCAGTACTTC
CASSLDGTGEQYF
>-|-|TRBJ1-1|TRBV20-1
TGCAGTGCTAGTTTCTCCCAGGGAGGGAGCACTGAAGCTTTCTTT
CSASFSQGGSTEAFF
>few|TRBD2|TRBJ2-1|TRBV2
TGTGCCAGCAGCACGGGACTAGCGGGAGTGGATGAGCAGTTCTTC
CASSTGLAGVDEQFF
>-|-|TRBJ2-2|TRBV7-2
TGCGCCAGCAGCTTGGAGGTCGGGGAGCTGTTTTTT
CASSLEVGELFF
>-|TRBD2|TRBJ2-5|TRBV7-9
TGTGCCAGCAGCAGAGGAAGCGGGAGGTGGGAAGAGACCCAGTACTTC
CASSRGSGRWEETQYF
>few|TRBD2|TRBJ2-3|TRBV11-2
TGTGCCAGCAGTCCGATGGGACTAGCGGGAGGGCCGTCGGGCACAGATACGCAGTATTTT
CASSPMGLAGGPSGTDTQYF
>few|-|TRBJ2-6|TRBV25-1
TGTGCCAGCAGTGAAAGGCAGGACAGCCCCTCTGGGGCCAACGTCCTGACTTTC
CASSERQDSPSGANVLTF
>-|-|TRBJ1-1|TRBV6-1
TGTGCCAGCAGTGAGGCTACAGGGCGGGCTGAAGCTTTCTTT
CASSEATGRAEAFF